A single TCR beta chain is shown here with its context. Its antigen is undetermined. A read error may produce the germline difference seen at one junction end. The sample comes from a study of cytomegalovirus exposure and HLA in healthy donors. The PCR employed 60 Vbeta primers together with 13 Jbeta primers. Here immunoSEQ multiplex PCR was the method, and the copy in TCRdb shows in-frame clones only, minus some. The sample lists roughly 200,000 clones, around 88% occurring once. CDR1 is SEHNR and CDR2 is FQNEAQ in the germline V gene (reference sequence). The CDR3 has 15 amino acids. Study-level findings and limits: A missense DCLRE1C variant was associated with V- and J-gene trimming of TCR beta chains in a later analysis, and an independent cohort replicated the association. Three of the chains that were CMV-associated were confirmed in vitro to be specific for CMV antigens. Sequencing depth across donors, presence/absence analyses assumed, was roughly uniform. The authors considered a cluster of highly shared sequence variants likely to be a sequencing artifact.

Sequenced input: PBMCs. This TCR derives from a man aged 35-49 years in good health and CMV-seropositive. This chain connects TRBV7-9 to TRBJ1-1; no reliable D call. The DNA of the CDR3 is TGTTCCAGCAGCTTAGACCTGGAACCTGGAGCTGAAGCTTTCTTT. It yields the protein CSSSLDLEPGAEAFF.